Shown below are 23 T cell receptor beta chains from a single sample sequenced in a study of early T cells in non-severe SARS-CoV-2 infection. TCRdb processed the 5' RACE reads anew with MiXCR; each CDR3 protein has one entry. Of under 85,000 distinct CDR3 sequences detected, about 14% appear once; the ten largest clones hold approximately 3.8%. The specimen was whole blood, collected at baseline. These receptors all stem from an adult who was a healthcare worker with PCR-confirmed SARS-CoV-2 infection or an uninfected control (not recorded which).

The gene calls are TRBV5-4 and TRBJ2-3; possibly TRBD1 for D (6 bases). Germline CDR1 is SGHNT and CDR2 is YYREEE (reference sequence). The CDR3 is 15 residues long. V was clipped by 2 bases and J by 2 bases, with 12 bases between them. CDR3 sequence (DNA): TGTGCCAGCAGCTTCCCGACAGGTGACACAGATACGCAGTATTTT. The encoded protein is CASSFPTGDTDTQYF.

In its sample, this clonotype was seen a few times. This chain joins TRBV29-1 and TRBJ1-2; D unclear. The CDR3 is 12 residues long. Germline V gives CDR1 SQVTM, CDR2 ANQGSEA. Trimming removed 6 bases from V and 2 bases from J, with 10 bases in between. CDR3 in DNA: TGCAGCGTCCCCCTTGGGAACTATGGCTACACCTTC. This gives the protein CSVPLGNYGYTF.

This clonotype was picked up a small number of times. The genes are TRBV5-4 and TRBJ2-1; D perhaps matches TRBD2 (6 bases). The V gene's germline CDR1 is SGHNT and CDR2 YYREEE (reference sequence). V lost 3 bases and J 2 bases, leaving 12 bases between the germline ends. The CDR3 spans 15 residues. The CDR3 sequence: CASSSAAGPYNEQFF. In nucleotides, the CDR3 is TGTGCCAGCAGCTCCGCTGCGGGACCCTACAATGAGCAGTTCTTC.

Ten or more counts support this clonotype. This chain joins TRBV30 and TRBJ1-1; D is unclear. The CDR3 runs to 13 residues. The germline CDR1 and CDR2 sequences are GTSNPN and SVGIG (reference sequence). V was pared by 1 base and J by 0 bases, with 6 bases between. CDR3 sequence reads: CAWSEGMNTEAFF. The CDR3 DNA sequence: TGTGCCTGGAGTGAGGGTATGAACACTGAAGCTTTCTTT.

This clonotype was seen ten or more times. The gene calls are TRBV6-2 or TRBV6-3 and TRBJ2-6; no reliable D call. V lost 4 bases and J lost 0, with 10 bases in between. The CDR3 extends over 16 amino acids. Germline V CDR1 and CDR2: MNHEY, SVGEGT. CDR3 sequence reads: CASSSRVSSGANVLTF. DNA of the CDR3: TGTGCCAGCAGTTCCAGAGTTAGCTCTGGGGCCAACGTCCTGACTTTC.

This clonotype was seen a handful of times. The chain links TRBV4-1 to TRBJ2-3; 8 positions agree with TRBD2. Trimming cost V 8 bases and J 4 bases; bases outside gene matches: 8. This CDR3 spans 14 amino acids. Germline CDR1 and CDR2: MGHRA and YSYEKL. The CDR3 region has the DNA TGCGCCAGCTCTGACGGGAGGGGTGCAGATACGCAGTATTTT. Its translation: CASSDGRGADTQYF.

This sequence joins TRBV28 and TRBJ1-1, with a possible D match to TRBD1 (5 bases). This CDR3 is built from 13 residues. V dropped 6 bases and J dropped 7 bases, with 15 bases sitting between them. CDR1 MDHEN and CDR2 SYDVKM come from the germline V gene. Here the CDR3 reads CASRFPPGGEAFF. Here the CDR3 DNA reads TGTGCCAGCAGGTTTCCTCCGGGGGGTGAAGCTTTCTTT.

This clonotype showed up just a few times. CDR3 bases: TGCGCCAGCAGCTTGGTACCCTATGGGAATCAGCCCCAGCATTTT. Protein: CASSLVPYGNQPQHF. This chain connects TRBV5-1 to TRBJ1-5; no firm D call. The CDR3 length is 15 residues. Trimming took off 0 bases at V and 4 bases at J, with 11 bases between the two ends. The germline gives CDR1 SGHRS, CDR2 YFSETQ.

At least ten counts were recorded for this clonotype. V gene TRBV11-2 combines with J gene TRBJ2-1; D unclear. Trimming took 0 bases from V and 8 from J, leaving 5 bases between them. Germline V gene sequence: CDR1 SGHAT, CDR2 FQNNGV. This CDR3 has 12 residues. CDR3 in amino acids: CASSLERYEQFF. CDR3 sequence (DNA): TGTGCCAGCAGCTTAGAGAGATATGAGCAGTTCTTC.

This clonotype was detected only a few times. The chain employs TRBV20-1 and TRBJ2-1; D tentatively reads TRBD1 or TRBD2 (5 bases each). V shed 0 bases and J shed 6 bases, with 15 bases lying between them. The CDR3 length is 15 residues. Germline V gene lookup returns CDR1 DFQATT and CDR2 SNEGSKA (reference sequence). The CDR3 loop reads CSAREGARGPNEQFF. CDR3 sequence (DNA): TGCAGTGCTAGAGAAGGGGCCAGAGGGCCCAATGAGCAGTTCTTC.

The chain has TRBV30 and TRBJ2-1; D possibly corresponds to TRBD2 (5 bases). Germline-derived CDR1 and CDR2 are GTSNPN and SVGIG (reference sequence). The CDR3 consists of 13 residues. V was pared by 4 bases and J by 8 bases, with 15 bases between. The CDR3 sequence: CAWTDMGVDEQFF. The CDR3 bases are TGTGCCTGGACCGACATGGGAGTAGATGAGCAGTTCTTC.

CDR3 protein: CSVVTGLGDEQFF. CDR3 DNA: TGCAGCGTTGTGACAGGCCTAGGGGATGAGCAGTTCTTC. The chain couples TRBV29-1 to TRBJ2-1; a possible D gene is TRBD1 (6 bases). Per the germline V gene, CDR1 is SQVTM and CDR2 is ANQGSEA. V lost 4 bases, J lost 8 bases, and 15 bases lay in between. This CDR3 has 13 amino acids.

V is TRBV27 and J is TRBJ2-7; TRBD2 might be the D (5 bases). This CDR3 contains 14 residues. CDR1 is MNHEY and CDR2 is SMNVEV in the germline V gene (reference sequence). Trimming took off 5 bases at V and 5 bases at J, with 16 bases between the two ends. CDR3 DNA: TGTGCCAGCAGTCCGCGGGCCCTGCGGAACGAGCAGTACTTC. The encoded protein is CASSPRALRNEQYF.

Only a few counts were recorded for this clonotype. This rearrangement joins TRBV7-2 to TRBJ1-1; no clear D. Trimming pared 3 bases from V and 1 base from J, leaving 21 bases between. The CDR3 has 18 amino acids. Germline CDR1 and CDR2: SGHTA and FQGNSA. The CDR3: CASSFPLKGLRKNTEAFF. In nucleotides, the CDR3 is TGTGCCAGCAGCTTTCCCCTTAAGGGATTAAGGAAGAACACTGAAGCTTTCTTT.

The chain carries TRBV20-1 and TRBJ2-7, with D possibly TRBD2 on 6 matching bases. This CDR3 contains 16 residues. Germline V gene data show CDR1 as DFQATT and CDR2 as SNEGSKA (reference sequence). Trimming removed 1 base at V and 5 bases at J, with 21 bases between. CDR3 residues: CSARAPGLGVGDEQYF. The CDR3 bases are TGCAGTGCTAGAGCCCCGGGACTGGGGGTTGGGGACGAGCAGTACTTC.

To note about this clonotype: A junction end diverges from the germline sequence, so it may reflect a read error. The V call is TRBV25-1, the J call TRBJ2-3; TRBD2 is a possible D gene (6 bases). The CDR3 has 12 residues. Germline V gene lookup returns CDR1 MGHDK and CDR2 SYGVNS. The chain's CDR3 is CTSGGSTDTQYF. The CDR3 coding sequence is TGTACCAGTGGGGGGAGCACAGATACGCAGTATTTT.

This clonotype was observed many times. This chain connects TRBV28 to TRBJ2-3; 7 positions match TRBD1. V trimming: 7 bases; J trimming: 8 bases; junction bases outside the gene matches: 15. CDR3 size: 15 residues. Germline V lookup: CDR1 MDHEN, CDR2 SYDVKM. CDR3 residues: CASTRSSGYRGTQYF. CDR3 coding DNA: TGTGCCAGCACCAGATCAAGTGGGTACAGGGGTACGCAGTATTTT.

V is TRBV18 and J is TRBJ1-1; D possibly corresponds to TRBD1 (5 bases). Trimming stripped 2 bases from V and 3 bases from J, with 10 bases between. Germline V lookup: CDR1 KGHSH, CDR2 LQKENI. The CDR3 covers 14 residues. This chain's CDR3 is CASSPETGHTEAFF. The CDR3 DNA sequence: TGTGCCAGCTCACCAGAAACAGGCCACACTGAAGCTTTCTTT.

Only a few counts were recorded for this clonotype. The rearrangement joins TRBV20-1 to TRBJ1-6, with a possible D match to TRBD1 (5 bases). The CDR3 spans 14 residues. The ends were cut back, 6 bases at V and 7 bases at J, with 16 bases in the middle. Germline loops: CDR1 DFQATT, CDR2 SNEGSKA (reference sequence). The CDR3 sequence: CSARPGLTNSPLHF. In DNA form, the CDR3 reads TGCAGTGCGAGACCGGGACTCACAAATTCACCCCTCCACTTT.

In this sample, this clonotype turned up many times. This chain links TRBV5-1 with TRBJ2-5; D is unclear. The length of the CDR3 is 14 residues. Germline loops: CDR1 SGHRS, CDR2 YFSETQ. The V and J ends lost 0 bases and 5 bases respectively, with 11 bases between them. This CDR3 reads CASSLEWAGETQYF. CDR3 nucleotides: TGCGCCAGCAGCTTGGAATGGGCTGGGGAGACCCAGTACTTC.

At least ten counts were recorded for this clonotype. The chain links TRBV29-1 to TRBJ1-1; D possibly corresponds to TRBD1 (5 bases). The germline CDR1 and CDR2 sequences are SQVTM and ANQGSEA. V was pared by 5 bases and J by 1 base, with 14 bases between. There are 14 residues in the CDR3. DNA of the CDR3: TGCAGCGTTATCCCCGACAGCAAGAACACTGAAGCTTTCTTT. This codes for CSVIPDSKNTEAFF.

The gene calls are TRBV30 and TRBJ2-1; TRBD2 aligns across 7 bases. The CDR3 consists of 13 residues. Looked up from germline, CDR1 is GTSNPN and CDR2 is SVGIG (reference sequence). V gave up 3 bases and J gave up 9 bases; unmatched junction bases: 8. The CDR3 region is CAWRRGGVGEQFF. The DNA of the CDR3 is TGTGCCTGGAGGCGGGGAGGGGTAGGTGAGCAGTTCTTC.

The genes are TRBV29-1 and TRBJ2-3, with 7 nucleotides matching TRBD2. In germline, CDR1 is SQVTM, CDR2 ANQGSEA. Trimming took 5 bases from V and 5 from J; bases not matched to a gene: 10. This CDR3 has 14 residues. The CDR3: CSVRGELALDTQYF. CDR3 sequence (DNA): TGCAGCGTTCGGGGAGAACTAGCGCTAGATACGCAGTATTTT.